This TCR beta chain was obtained from a study of metastatic and nonmetastatic thyroid tumors. Each patient went into thyroid surgery without having received any treatment. This clone was counted between two and nine times. This CDR3 region has 16 residues. Germline assignment: CDR1 SQVTM and CDR2 ANQGSEA. V was cut by 7 bases and J by 2 bases, with 20 bases left in between. With MiXCR, TCRdb reprocessed the PCR reads. The top ten clones hold roughly a sixth of a sample with about 36,000 clones, less than 25% of them seen once. The sequencing input was blood. The source of this sequence is a female donor with papillary thyroid cancer or a benign thyroid nodule (not recorded which). Some clones in this sample may be carry-over from other donors' samples. This chain connects TRBV29-1 to TRBJ2-2; D is unclear. CDR3 nucleotide sequence: TGCAGCGCTTCACCTCCTTGGGGTCAAAACACCGGGGAGCTGTTTTTT. Protein product: CSASPPWGQNTGELFF.